This note documents a single T cell receptor beta chain sequence. V lost 3 bases and J lost 7; bases outside the gene matches: 4. Germline CDR1 is SGHDT and CDR2 is YYEEEE. The CDR3 covers 14 residues. One Seattle source followed patients from active infection through their disease course. These data are taken from a study of blood T cell repertoires in COVID-19. Study-level information: In each case, the material was cDNA or gDNA derived from T cells, B-cell-depleted T cells, or PBMCs.

Sequenced by immunoSEQ multiplex PCR; TCRdb stores in-frame clones only, minus some. This repertoire shows 300,000 to 350,000 clones, 87% found once; its top ten account for roughly a tenth. The sequencing sample was made of peripheral blood. This clonotype was obtained from a man between 25 and 39 years old with COVID-19, enrolled during active disease. The chain combines TRBV5-6 with TRBJ1-6; 7 bases are shared with TRBD1. The chain's CDR3 is CASSSQGNNSPLHF. As DNA, the CDR3 is TGTGCCAGCAGCTCACAGGGGAACAATTCACCCCTCCACTTT.